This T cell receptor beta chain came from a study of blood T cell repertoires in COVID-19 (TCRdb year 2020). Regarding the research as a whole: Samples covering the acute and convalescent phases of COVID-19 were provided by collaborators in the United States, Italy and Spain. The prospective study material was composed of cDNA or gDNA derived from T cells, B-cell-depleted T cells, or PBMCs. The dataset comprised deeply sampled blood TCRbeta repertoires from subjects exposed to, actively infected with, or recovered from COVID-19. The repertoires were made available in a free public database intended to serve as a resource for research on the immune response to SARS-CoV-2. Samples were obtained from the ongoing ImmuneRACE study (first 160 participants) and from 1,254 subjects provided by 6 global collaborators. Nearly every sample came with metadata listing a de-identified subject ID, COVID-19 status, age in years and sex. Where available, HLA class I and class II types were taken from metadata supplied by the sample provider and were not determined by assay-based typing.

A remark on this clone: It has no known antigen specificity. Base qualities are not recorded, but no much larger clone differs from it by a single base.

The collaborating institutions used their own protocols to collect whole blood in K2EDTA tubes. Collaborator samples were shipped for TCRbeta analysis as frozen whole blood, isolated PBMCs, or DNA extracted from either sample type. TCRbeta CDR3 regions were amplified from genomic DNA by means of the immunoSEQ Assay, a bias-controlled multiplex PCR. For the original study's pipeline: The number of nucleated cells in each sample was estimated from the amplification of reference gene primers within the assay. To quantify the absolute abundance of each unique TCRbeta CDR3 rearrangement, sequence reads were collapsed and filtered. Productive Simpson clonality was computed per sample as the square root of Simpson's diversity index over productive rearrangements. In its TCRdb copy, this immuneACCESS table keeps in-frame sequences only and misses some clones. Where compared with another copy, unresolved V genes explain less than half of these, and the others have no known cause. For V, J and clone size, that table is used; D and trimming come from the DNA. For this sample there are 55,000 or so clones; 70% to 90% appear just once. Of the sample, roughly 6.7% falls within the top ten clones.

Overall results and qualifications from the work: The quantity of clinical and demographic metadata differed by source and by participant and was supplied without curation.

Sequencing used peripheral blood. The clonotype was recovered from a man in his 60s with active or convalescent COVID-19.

The DNA sequence is TGTGCCAGCAGCTCCATTAATTCTGGCGGCTACACCTTC. This yields the protein CASSSINSGGYTF. The chain was built from TRBV7-2 and TRBJ1-2, with the D gene not confidently named. Via the germline V gene, CDR1 is SGHTA and CDR2 FQGNSA. V was cut back by 4 bases and J by 8 bases, leaving a gap of 14 bases between them. The CDR3 starts with the cysteine, ends with the phenylalanine, and has 13 residues. The CDR3 DNA has 39 bases and is translated from base 1.